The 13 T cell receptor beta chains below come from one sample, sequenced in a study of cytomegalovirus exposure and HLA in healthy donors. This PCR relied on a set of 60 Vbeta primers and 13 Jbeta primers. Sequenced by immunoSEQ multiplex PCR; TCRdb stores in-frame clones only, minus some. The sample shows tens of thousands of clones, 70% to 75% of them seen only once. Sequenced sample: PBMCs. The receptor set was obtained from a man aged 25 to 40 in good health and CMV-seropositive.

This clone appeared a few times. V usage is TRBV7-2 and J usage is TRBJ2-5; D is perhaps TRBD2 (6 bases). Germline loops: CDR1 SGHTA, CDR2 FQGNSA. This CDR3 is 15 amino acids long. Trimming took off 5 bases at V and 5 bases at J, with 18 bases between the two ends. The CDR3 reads CASSRGIAERETQYF. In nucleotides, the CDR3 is TGTGCCAGCAGCCGGGGGATAGCGGAAAGGGAGACCCAGTACTTC.

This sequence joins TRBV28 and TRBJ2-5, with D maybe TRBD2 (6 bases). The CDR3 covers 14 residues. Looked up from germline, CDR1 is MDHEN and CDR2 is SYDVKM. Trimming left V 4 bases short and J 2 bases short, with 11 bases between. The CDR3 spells CASSYRDLQETQYF. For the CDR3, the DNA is TGTGCCAGCAGTTATAGGGACTTACAAGAGACCCAGTACTTC.

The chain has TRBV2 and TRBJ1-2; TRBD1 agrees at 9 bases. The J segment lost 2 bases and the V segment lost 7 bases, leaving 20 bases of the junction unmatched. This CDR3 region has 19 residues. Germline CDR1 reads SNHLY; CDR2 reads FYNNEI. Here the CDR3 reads CASTVDSGQGKTQNYGYTF. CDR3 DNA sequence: TGTGCCAGCACCGTCGATTCCGGACAGGGGAAAACCCAAAACTATGGCTACACCTTC. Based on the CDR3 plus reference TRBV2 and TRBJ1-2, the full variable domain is EPEVTQTPSHQVTQMGQEVILRCVPISNHLYFYWYRQILGQKVEFLVSFYNNEISEKSEIFDDQFSVERPDGSNFTLKIRSTKLEDSAMYFCASTVDSGQGKTQNYGYTFGSGTRLTVV.

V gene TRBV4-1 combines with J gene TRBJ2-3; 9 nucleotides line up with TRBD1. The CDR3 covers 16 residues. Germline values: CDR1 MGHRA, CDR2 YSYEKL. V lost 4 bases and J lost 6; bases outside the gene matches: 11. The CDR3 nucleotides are TGCGCCAGCAGCCGACAGGGGGGAAGGGGTGGGGATACGCAGTATTTT. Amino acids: CASSRQGGRGGDTQYF.

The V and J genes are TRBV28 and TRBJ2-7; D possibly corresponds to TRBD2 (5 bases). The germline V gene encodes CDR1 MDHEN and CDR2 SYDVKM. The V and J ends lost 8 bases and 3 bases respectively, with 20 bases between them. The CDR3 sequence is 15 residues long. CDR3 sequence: CASGSVAGSIYEQYF. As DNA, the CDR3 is TGTGCCAGCGGATCGGTCGCGGGCTCAATCTACGAGCAGTACTTC. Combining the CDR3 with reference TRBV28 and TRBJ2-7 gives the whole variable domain DVKVTQSSRYLVKRTGEKVFLECVQDMDHENMFWYRQDPGLGLRLIYFSYDVKMKEKGDIPEGYSVSREKKERFSLILESASTNQTSMYLCASGSVAGSIYEQYFGPGTRLTVT.

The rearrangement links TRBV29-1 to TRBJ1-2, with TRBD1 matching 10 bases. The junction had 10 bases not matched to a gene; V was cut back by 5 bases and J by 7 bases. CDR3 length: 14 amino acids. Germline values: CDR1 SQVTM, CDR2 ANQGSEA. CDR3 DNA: TGCAGCGTTCGACGACAGGGGGCTAAGGGTGGCTACACCTTC. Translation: CSVRRQGAKGGYTF.

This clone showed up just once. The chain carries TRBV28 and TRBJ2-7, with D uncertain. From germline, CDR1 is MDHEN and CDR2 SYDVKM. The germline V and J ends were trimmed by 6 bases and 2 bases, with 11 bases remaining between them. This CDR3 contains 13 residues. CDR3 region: CASRPGTPYEQYF. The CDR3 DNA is TGTGCCAGCAGGCCAGGCACCCCCTACGAGCAGTACTTC.

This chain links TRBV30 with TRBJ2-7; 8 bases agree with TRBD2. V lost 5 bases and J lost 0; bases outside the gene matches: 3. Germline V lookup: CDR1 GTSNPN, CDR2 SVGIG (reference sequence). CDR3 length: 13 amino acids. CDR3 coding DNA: TGTGCCTGGCTAGGGACTAGCTCCTACGAGCAGTACTTC. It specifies CAWLGTSSYEQYF. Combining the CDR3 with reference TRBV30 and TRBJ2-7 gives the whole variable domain SQTIHQWPATLVQPVGSPLSLECTVEGTSNPNLYWYRQAAGRGLQLLFYSVGIGQISSEVPQNLSASRPQDRQFILSSKKLLLSDSGFYLCAWLGTSSYEQYFGPGTRLTVT.

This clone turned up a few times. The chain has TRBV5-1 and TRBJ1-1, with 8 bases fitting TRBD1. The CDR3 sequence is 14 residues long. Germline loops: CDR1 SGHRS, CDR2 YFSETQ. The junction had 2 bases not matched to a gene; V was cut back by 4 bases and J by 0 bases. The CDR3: CASSPGQVNTEAFF. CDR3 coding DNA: TGCGCCAGCAGCCCGGGACAGGTGAACACTGAAGCTTTCTTT.

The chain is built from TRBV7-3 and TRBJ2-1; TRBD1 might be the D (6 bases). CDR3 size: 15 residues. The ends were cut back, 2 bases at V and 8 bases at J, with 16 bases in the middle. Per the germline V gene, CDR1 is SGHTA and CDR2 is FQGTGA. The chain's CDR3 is CASSLVDGTLDEQFF. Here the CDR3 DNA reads TGTGCCAGCAGCTTAGTTGACGGGACACTCGATGAGCAGTTCTTC.

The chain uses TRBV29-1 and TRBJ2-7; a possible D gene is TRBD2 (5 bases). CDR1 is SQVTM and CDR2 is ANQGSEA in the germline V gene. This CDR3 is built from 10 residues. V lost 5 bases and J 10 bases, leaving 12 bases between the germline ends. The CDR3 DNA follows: TGCAGCGTTCTAGAGGGCCTACAGTACTTC. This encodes CSVLEGLQYF.

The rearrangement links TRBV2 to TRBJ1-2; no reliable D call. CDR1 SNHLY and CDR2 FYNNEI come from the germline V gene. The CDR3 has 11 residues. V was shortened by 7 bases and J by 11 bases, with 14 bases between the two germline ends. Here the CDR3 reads CASTTGRRYTF. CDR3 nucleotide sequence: TGTGCCAGCACCACCGGAAGGAGATACACCTTC.

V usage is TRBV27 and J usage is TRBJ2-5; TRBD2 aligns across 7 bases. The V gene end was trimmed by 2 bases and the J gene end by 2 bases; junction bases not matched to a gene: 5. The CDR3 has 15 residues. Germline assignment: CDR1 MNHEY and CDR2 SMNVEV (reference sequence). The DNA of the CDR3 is TGTGCCAGCAGTTTAGCGCTAGCGGAGCAAGAGACCCAGTACTTC. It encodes CASSLALAEQETQYF.